The 5 T cell receptor beta chains in this list originate from one sample, sequenced in a study of T-cell memory formation after mild COVID-19. One entry per CDR3 protein results from TCRdb running MiXCR on the 5' RACE reads. The sample yields some 270,000 distinct CDR3 sequences, 15% seen once. The specimen sequenced was PBMCs or a T cell subset sorted from them (not recorded which). These receptors all stem from an adult woman who had mild COVID-19 (a few samples of this study predate the infection). Cell type and time point are not known.

This clonotype occurred many times. The chain links TRBV7-9 to TRBJ2-7, with TRBD1 as a possible D gene (6 bases). CDR1 SEHNR and CDR2 FQNEAQ come from the germline V gene (reference sequence). CDR3 length: 15 amino acids. Trimming took off 5 bases at V and 4 bases at J, with 18 bases between the two ends. The CDR3 protein is CASSLLGTSNYEQYF. CDR3 DNA sequence: TGTGCCAGCAGCCTCCTCGGGACATCCAATTACGAGCAGTACTTC.

This sequence joins TRBV3-1 and TRBJ1-1; 7 bases map to TRBD1. The germline gives CDR1 LGHDT, CDR2 YNNKEL (reference sequence). The CDR3 loop spans 14 amino acids. V lost 2 bases, J lost 3 bases, and 3 bases stayed unmatched. The CDR3: CASSQRDRDTEAFF. The CDR3 DNA follows: TGTGCCAGCAGCCAACGCGACAGGGACACTGAAGCTTTCTTT.

The V gene is TRBV7-2, the J gene TRBJ1-2; 7 nucleotides agree with TRBD1. Germline V gene sequence: CDR1 SGHTA, CDR2 FQGNSA. The V gene end was trimmed by 1 base and the J gene end by 5 bases; junction bases not matched to a gene: 13. The CDR3 length is 17 residues. The CDR3 DNA reads as TGTGCCAGCAGCTTAGTTCCACAGGGGACCAGGGGTTATGGCTACACCTTC. It codes for CASSLVPQGTRGYGYTF.

In this sample, this clonotype turned up many times. The chain employs TRBV5-5 and TRBJ2-7; TRBD2 might be the D (5 bases). CDR1 and CDR2 (germline): SGHKS, YYEKEE (reference sequence). Trimming left V 0 bases short and J 7 bases short, with 11 bases between. The CDR3 is made up of 13 amino acids. DNA for the CDR3: TGTGCCAGCAGCTTGGAACTGACGGGAGAGCAGTACTTC. This sequence encodes CASSLELTGEQYF.

This clonotype was detected only a few times. The chain couples TRBV18 to TRBJ2-5; possibly TRBD1 for D (6 bases). Germline V gene data show CDR1 as KGHSH and CDR2 as LQKENI. The CDR3 covers 13 residues. Trimming stripped 3 bases from V and 5 bases from J, with 10 bases between. In DNA, the CDR3 is TGTGCCAGCTCACCTGGGGGCGTCGAGACCCAGTACTTC. Translated: CASSPGGVETQYF.